Each of the 32 T cell receptor beta chains below was sequenced from the same sample in a study of CD8+CD57+ T cells in acquired aplastic anemia. Profiling that covered TCR beta VDJ and CDR3 relied on genomic DNA as its template. TCRdb processed the reads anew with MiXCR; each CDR3 protein has one entry. Among more than 100,000 distinct CDR3 sequences, roughly 40% were seen once, and the ten largest hold less than 8.5%. The sample was sorted CD4+, CD8+, or CD8+CD57+ T cells (not recorded which) from PBMCs. These receptors were collected from a human donor in good health, serving as a control.

This clonotype has more than one count but fewer than ten. The chain has TRBV5-1 and TRBJ1-1; D may be TRBD1 (5 bases). V gave up 0 bases and J gave up 4 bases, with 13 bases separating them. The CDR3 has 15 residues. Per germline, CDR1 SGHRS and CDR2 YFSETQ. The CDR3 here is CASSLGQTQSTEAFF. CDR3 DNA: TGCGCCAGCAGCTTGGGACAGACGCAGAGCACTGAAGCTTTCTTT.

J is TRBJ1-1 and V is TRBV19, with D perhaps matching TRBD1 (6 bases). Per the germline V gene, CDR1 is LNHDA and CDR2 is SQIVND (reference sequence). This CDR3 region has 16 residues. Trimming cost V 5 bases and J 4 bases, with 20 bases left between them. CDR3 sequence (DNA): TGTGCCAGTAGTCCACGACCCCTAACAGGGCTCACTGAAGCTTTCTTT. Translating it yields CASSPRPLTGLTEAFF.

In its sample, this clonotype was seen many times. This sequence joins TRBV18 and TRBJ1-5; 9 nucleotides line up with TRBD1. Per the germline V gene, CDR1 is KGHSH and CDR2 is LQKENI. V lost 8 bases, J lost 1 base, and 3 bases stayed unmatched. This CDR3 has 14 residues. The CDR3 nucleotides read TGTGCCAGCCAGGGACAGGGAAGCAATCAGCCCCAGCATTTT. Its protein product is CASQGQGSNQPQHF. The variable domain in full, with the rest retrieved from reference TRBV18 and TRBJ1-5, is NAGVMQNPRHLVRRRGQEARLRCSPMKGHSHVYWYRQLPEEGLKFMVYLQKENIIDESGMPKERFSAEFPKEGPSILRIQQVVRGDSAAYFCASQGQGSNQPQHFGDGTRLSIL.

This clonotype has a count of ten or more. The rearrangement links TRBV12-3 or TRBV12-4 to TRBJ2-1; 11 positions match TRBD2. The junction had 4 bases not matched to a gene; V was cut back by 4 bases and J by 5 bases. The CDR3 is made up of 15 amino acids. This chain's CDR3 is CASSSLAGGNNEQFF. The CDR3 nucleotides read TGTGCCAGCAGTTCTCTAGCGGGGGGTAACAATGAGCAGTTCTTC.

This clonotype was seen ten or more times. This chain uses TRBV2 with TRBJ1-2; D perhaps matches TRBD1 (5 bases). CDR3 length: 13 amino acids. V shed 6 bases and J shed 4 bases, with 12 bases lying between them. Germline-derived CDR1 and CDR2 are SNHLY and FYNNEI. DNA of the CDR3: TGTGCCAGCAGCCAGGGAAACACCTATGGCTACACCTTC. It translates to CASSQGNTYGYTF. The complete variable domain, with remaining parts taken from reference TRBV2 and TRBJ1-2, reads EPEVTQTPSHQVTQMGQEVILRCVPISNHLYFYWYRQILGQKVEFLVSFYNNEISEKSEIFDDQFSVERPDGSNFTLKIRSTKLEDSAMYFCASSQGNTYGYTFGSGTRLTVV.

This clonotype was detected many times. The rearrangement joins TRBV24-1 to TRBJ2-3; 8 nucleotides match TRBD1. There are 15 residues in the CDR3. Germline V gene sequence: CDR1 KGHDR, CDR2 SFDVKD. V lost 0 bases to trimming and J lost 4 bases; unmatched junction nucleotides: 2. Here the CDR3 reads CATSDLVQGADTQYF. The CDR3, as DNA: TGTGCCACCAGTGATTTGGTACAGGGGGCAGATACGCAGTATTTT.

A single count supports this clonotype. One base away lies a much larger clone, so this may be a sequencing read error. This chain uses TRBV14 with TRBJ2-5; D is perhaps TRBD2 (7 bases). The germline V gene has CDR1 SGHDN and CDR2 FVKESK. Trimming left V 5 bases short and J 7 bases short, with 17 bases between. The CDR3 consists of 14 residues. The CDR3: CASSLGGRSGTQYF. Here the CDR3 DNA reads TGTGCCAGCAGCTTGGGGGGGCGATCGGGGACCCAGTACTTC.

In this sample, this clonotype turned up many times. The chain recombines TRBV5-1 with TRBJ2-1, with unresolved D. Trimming took off 4 bases at V and 0 bases at J, with 11 bases between the two ends. This CDR3 spans 15 amino acids. From germline, CDR1 is SGHRS and CDR2 YFSETQ. The CDR3 loop reads CASSGMPDSYNEQFF. The CDR3 DNA follows: TGCGCCAGCAGCGGCATGCCGGACTCCTACAATGAGCAGTTCTTC.

On this clonotype: A much bigger clone sits one base away, suggesting this may be a read error. The chain combines TRBV9 with TRBJ2-1, with D perhaps matching TRBD1 (5 bases). The CDR3 sequence is 16 residues long. CDR1 and CDR2 (germline): SGDLS, YYNGEE. CDR3 amino acids: CASSVGGTQGYNEQSF. The CDR3 nucleotides read TGTGCCAGCAGCGTAGGGGGCACCCAGGGCTACAATGAGCAGTCCTTC.

This clonotype has ten or more counts. The V gene is TRBV11-2, the J gene TRBJ2-2; D might be TRBD1 (6 bases). CDR1 and CDR2 from the germline V gene are SGHAT and FQNNGV. Trimming left V 7 bases short and J 1 base short, with 22 bases between. The CDR3 sequence is 18 residues long. CDR3: CASNDHNFGQLNTGELFF. The CDR3 DNA sequence: TGTGCCAGCAACGACCACAATTTCGGACAGCTGAACACCGGGGAGCTGTTTTTT.

The chain couples TRBV29-1 to TRBJ1-2; maybe TRBD1 (5 bases). Between the trimmed V and J ends, which lost 3 bases and 6 bases, there was a span of 20 bases. Looked up from germline, CDR1 is SQVTM and CDR2 is ANQGSEA. This CDR3 contains 15 residues. CDR3 DNA sequence: TGCAGCGTTGAGACTAGCGGGGGGGTATACAATGGCTACACCTTC. This translates into CSVETSGGVYNGYTF.

As for this clonotype: Given a much more abundant clone one base away, this may be a read error. The V gene is TRBV6-5, the J gene TRBJ2-2; D might be TRBD2 (5 bases). The CDR3 contains 15 residues. Germline CDR1 is MNHEY and CDR2 is SVGAGI. CDR3 sequence reads: CASSFSDTNTGELLF. CDR3 DNA sequence: TGTGCCAGCAGTTTTAGCGACACGAACACCGGGGAGCTGCTTTTT.

The chain has TRBV2 and TRBJ2-5, with 10 bases lining up with TRBD2. Germline CDR1 and CDR2: SNHLY and FYNNEI. CDR3 size: 15 residues. J lost 5 bases, V lost 3 bases, and 6 bases had no gene match. This chain's CDR3 is CASSERLAGVETQYF. As DNA, the CDR3 is TGTGCCAGCAGTGAGAGGCTAGCGGGAGTTGAGACCCAGTACTTC.

The genes are TRBV2 and TRBJ1-6; no definite D call. This CDR3 comprises 12 residues. From germline, CDR1 is SNHLY and CDR2 FYNNEI. V was shortened by 10 bases and J by 6 bases, with 10 bases between the two germline ends. This chain's CDR3 is CATVTGNSPLHF. CDR3 DNA: TGTGCCACCGTGACGGGTAATTCACCCCTCCACTTT.

Notes on this clonotype: The junction shows a germline mismatch at one end, possibly a read error. The CDR3 loop reads CSVVDGTGPYELYF. The CDR3 DNA sequence: TGCAGCGTTGTTGACGGGACAGGGCCGTACGAGCTGTACTTC. This sequence joins TRBV29-1 and TRBJ2-7, with TRBD1 identical over 9 bases. The CDR3 contains 14 residues. Germline V gene data show CDR1 as SQVTM and CDR2 as ANQGSEA.

This clonotype was seen ten or more times. This sequence joins TRBV7-9 and TRBJ1-4, with D uncertain. Germline-derived CDR1 and CDR2 are SEHNR and FQNEAQ (reference sequence). CDR3 size: 12 residues. V lost 4 bases and J 6 bases, leaving 6 bases between the germline ends. CDR3 DNA sequence: TGTGCCAGCAGCTCCTTGTATGAAAAACTGTTTTTT. Protein product: CASSSLYEKLFF.

The CDR3 bases are TGTGCCAGCAATGTGGAGGGTGTCTACGAGCAGTACTTC. Residues: CASNVEGVYEQYF. The gene calls are TRBV2 and TRBJ2-7; D possibly corresponds to TRBD2 (6 bases). Germline V gene data show CDR1 as SNHLY and CDR2 as FYNNEI. The CDR3 loop spans 13 amino acids. Trimming cost V 7 bases and J 3 bases, with 13 bases left between them.

This clonotype was seen only a few times. The chain carries TRBV11-2 and TRBJ2-5, with a tentative D call TRBD2 (5 bases). Trimming took off 3 bases at V and 4 bases at J, with 18 bases between the two ends. The germline gives CDR1 SGHAT, CDR2 FQNNGV. The CDR3 length is 16 residues. CDR3 loop: CASSFSPGKGRETQYF. The CDR3, as DNA: TGTGCCAGCAGCTTTTCCCCGGGGAAAGGACGAGAGACCCAGTACTTC. The whole variable domain, remainder taken from reference TRBV11-2 and TRBJ2-5, is EAGVAQSPRYKIIEKRQSVAFWCNPISGHATLYWYQQILGQGPKLLIQFQNNGVVDDSQLPKDRFSAERLKGVDSTLKIQPAKLEDSAVYLCASSFSPGKGRETQYFGPGTRLLVL.

This chain uses TRBV7-6 with TRBJ2-3; 8 positions agree with TRBD2. Germline lookup yields CDR1 SGHVS and CDR2 FNYEAQ. The CDR3 totals 17 residues. The V segment lost 3 bases and the J segment 5 bases; nucleotides outside the gene matches: 13. CDR3 loop: CASSLAIGLAGIDTQYF. In nucleotides, the CDR3 is TGTGCCAGCAGCTTGGCGATTGGTCTAGCGGGCATAGATACGCAGTATTTT.

This clonotype showed up many times. CDR3 protein: CASSQARQGLTEAFF. As DNA, the CDR3 is TGTGCCAGCAGCCAAGCACGGCAGGGGCTAACTGAAGCTTTCTTT. The gene calls are TRBV3-1 and TRBJ1-1; D may be TRBD1 (6 bases). This CDR3 spans 15 amino acids. Between the trimmed V and J ends, which lost 1 base and 5 bases, there was a span of 14 bases. CDR1 is LGHDT, CDR2 YNNKEL, per germline (reference sequence).

This chain joins TRBV15 and TRBJ1-5; perhaps TRBD1 as D (6 bases). Germline CDR1 LNHNV, CDR2 YYDKDF (reference sequence). The CDR3 sequence is 15 residues long. V lost 8 bases, J lost 4 bases, and 18 bases lay in between. The CDR3 spells CATSTQAGANQPQHF. The CDR3 DNA sequence: TGTGCCACCTCGACTCAAGCAGGGGCAAATCAGCCCCAGCATTTT.

CDR3: CASSLKRDRAGNTIYF. The CDR3 nucleotides are TGTGCCAGCAGCCTCAAGCGGGACAGGGCTGGAAACACCATATATTTT. This chain joins TRBV7-6 and TRBJ1-3; 9 bases align to TRBD1. The CDR3 length is 16 residues. The trim removed 5 bases at V and 2 bases at J, leaving 7 bases unmatched. Germline CDR1 and CDR2: SGHVS and FNYEAQ.

The rearrangement uses TRBV19 and TRBJ1-2; D is possibly TRBD1 (5 bases). V lost 3 bases to trimming and J lost 8 bases, with 10 bases between them. The germline V gene has CDR1 LNHDA and CDR2 SQIVND (reference sequence). The CDR3 covers 12 residues. The CDR3 sequence: CASSIEGDGYTF. The CDR3 DNA reads as TGTGCCAGTAGTATCGAAGGGGACGGCTACACCTTC. The whole variable domain, remainder taken from reference TRBV19 and TRBJ1-2, is DGGITQSPKYLFRKEGQNVTLSCEQNLNHDAMYWYRQDPGQGLRLIYYSQIVNDFQKGDIAEGYSVSREKKESFPLTVTSAQKNPTAFYLCASSIEGDGYTFGSGTRLTVV.

This clonotype was counted ten times or more. J is TRBJ1-2 and V is TRBV13, with D possibly being TRBD1 (6 bases). V gave up 5 bases and J gave up 8 bases, with 15 bases separating them. This CDR3 comprises 13 residues. The V gene's germline CDR1 is PRHDT and CDR2 FYEKMQ (reference sequence). The CDR3 region has the DNA TGTGCCAGCAGCCTTACACAGGGCCAAGGCTACACCTTC. Translation: CASSLTQGQGYTF.

The genes are TRBV25-1 and TRBJ2-2; 8 bases are shared with TRBD2. Losses at the gene ends were 1 base for V and 4 bases for J; bases not matched to a gene: 8. The CDR3 consists of 17 residues. Germline CDR1 MGHDK, CDR2 SYGVNS. CDR3 nucleotides: TGTGCCAGCAGTGAATCCCGGGGGGGCGTCGGCACCGGGGAGCTGTTTTTT. Residues: CASSESRGGVGTGELFF.

At least ten counts were recorded for this clonotype. The chain combines TRBV2 with TRBJ1-1; TRBD1 agrees at 8 bases. CDR1 and CDR2 from the germline V gene are SNHLY and FYNNEI. This CDR3 has 14 residues. The V and J ends lost 7 bases and 2 bases, in that order; junction bases with no gene match: 6. The CDR3 coding sequence is TGTGCCAGCATTCCGGACAGGGTTAACACTGAAGCTTTCTTT. Encoded protein: CASIPDRVNTEAFF. Full variable domain (remainder filled in from reference TRBV2 and TRBJ1-1): EPEVTQTPSHQVTQMGQEVILRCVPISNHLYFYWYRQILGQKVEFLVSFYNNEISEKSEIFDDQFSVERPDGSNFTLKIRSTKLEDSAMYFCASIPDRVNTEAFFGQGTRLTVV.

The sample holds many counts of this clonotype. J is TRBJ2-2 and V is TRBV18; D not resolved. The CDR3 extends over 12 amino acids. Deletions cut 3 bases from V and 6 bases from J, with 5 bases between. Per germline, CDR1 KGHSH and CDR2 LQKENI. CDR3 sequence reads: CASSPYPGELFF. The CDR3 nucleotides read TGTGCCAGCTCACCGTATCCCGGGGAGCTGTTTTTT.

The J gene is TRBJ1-2, the V gene TRBV2; 9 bases match TRBD1. Unmatched junction bases numbered 4, after V lost 1 base and J lost 7 bases. Germline V gives CDR1 SNHLY, CDR2 FYNNEI. The CDR3 is made up of 14 amino acids. The CDR3 loop is CASSEDRGLGGYTF. In DNA, the CDR3 is TGTGCCAGCAGTGAAGACAGGGGGCTTGGTGGCTACACCTTC.

In its sample, this clonotype was seen many times. The V gene is TRBV20-1, the J gene TRBJ1-1; possibly TRBD1 for D (5 bases). The CDR3 consists of 13 residues. Germline V lookup: CDR1 DFQATT, CDR2 SNEGSKA (reference sequence). CDR3 DNA: TGCAGCGCCCTGGGACGGCCGAACACTGAAGCTTTCTTT. Its translation is CSALGRPNTEAFF.

Ten or more counts support this clonotype. J is TRBJ1-3 and V is TRBV11-2; tentative D call: TRBD1 (5 bases). The CDR3 spans 14 residues. V lost 0 bases to trimming and J lost 3 bases, with 6 bases between them. The germline CDR1 and CDR2 sequences are SGHAT and FQNNGV. The CDR3 sequence: CASSLEQVGNTIYF. CDR3 nucleotides: TGTGCCAGCAGCTTAGAACAGGTTGGAAACACCATATATTTT.

In DNA, the CDR3 is TGCAGCGTTGATGGGACAGGGTGGGGCTACACCTTC. It translates to CSVDGTGWGYTF. The chain combines TRBV29-1 with TRBJ1-2, with 9 bases identical to TRBD1. The germline gives CDR1 SQVTM, CDR2 ANQGSEA. The CDR3 is 12 residues long. The trim removed 3 bases at V and 8 bases at J, leaving 4 bases unmatched.

As regards this clonotype: A much more abundant neighbour one base away suggests this may be a read error. Here the CDR3 omits its conserved ending phenylalanine or tryptophan, so a read error is the likely source. The V and J genes are TRBV5-4 and TRBJ2-2; TRBD1 might be the D (6 bases). The CDR3 length is 15 residues. V shed 1 base and J shed 2 bases, with 9 bases lying between them. Germline-derived CDR1 and CDR2 are SGHNT and YYREEE (reference sequence). CDR3 in DNA: TGTGCCAGCAGCTTGTTGGACAGTAACACCGGGGAGCTGTTTTCT. This translates into CASSLLDSNTGELFS.